The entry below gives a single TCR beta chain sequence along with its context. The antigen remains unidentified. The CDR3 runs 15 residues. These data belong to a study of cytomegalovirus exposure and HLA in healthy donors. Study-wide points: In the analysis, some V segments, TRBV6-2 and TRBV6-3 included, were excluded as indistinguishable. A cluster of highly shared sequence variants was likely a sequencing artifact. Diagnosis of cytomegalovirus status made by the classifier reportedly showed high specificity and sensitivity. Later, an analysis showed that TCR beta chains associated with HLA were more clonally expanded than others that were equally common.

PCR was performed using 60 Vbeta and 13 Jbeta primers. Sequenced by immunoSEQ multiplex PCR; TCRdb stores in-frame clones only, minus some. This sample yields over 150,000 clones, of which around 84% are seen a single time; 1% belongs to the top ten. The material sequenced was PBMCs. The receptor was derived from a boy between 2 and 10 years old in good health and CMV-seronegative. The chain is built from TRBV21-1 and TRBJ2-3; the table's D gene call, TRBD1, was not cross checked with the DNA. TRBV21-1 counts as a pseudogene. CDR3 sequence reads: CASSPLSGSTDTQYF. CDR3 DNA sequence: TGTGCCAGCAGCCCCCTTTCAGGGTCCACAGATACGCAGTATTTT.